These 19 T cell receptor beta chains originate from one sample sequenced in a study of blood T cell repertoires in COVID-19. Some clones are missing from TCRdb's copy, which holds only in-frame ones; the method was immunoSEQ multiplex PCR. The sample lists 150,000 to 200,000 clones, more than 60% seen once, with less than 9.5% in the top ten. Material for sequencing was peripheral blood. Source of these receptors: a man aged 55 to 70 with acute or convalescent COVID-19.

The gene calls are TRBV2 and TRBJ2-5; D possibly corresponds to TRBD1 (5 bases). Trimming took 4 bases from V and 5 from J, leaving 8 bases between them. The CDR3 consists of 12 residues. Germline V gene data show CDR1 as SNHLY and CDR2 as FYNNEI. Here the CDR3 reads CASSGQGETQYF. CDR3 coding DNA: TGTGCCAGCAGTGGGCAGGGCGAGACCCAGTACTTC.

The chain has TRBV18 and TRBJ2-1; TRBD2 agrees at 9 bases. V dropped 0 bases and J dropped 0; count of bases not matched to a gene: 3. Germline V gene lookup returns CDR1 KGHSH and CDR2 LQKENI. The CDR3 is 17 amino acids. The CDR3 DNA sequence: TGTGCCAGCTCACCACCTCAGCGGGGGGTCTCCTACAATGAGCAGTTCTTC. Amino acid sequence: CASSPPQRGVSYNEQFF. The variable domain in full, with the rest retrieved from reference TRBV18 and TRBJ2-1, is NAGVMQNPRHLVRRRGQEARLRCSPMKGHSHVYWYRQLPEEGLKFMVYLQKENIIDESGMPKERFSAEFPKEGPSILRIQQVVRGDSAAYFCASSPPQRGVSYNEQFFGPGTRLTVL.

The sample holds a few counts of this clone. This chain joins TRBV21-1 and TRBJ2-7; the table's D gene call, TRBD1, was not cross checked with the DNA. TRBV21-1 is a recognized pseudogene. CDR3 length equals 15 residues. The CDR3 DNA reads as TGTGCCAGCACCAAGGGGTCCAAGGGGATCTACGAGCAGTACTTC. Translation: CASTKGSKGIYEQYF.

The chain recombines TRBV19 with TRBJ1-2; TRBD1 agrees at 9 bases. Germline CDR1 and CDR2: LNHDA and SQIVND (reference sequence). This CDR3 is built from 15 residues. The junction had 4 bases not matched to a gene; V was cut back by 5 bases and J by 0 bases. The CDR3 loop is CASSLQGAANYGYTF. CDR3 DNA: TGTGCCAGTAGTTTACAGGGGGCAGCTAACTATGGCTACACCTTC.

This chain links TRBV24-1 with TRBJ2-5; 8 nucleotides align to TRBD1. The CDR3 runs to 16 residues. Trimming took 1 base from V and 5 from J; bases not matched to a gene: 8. CDR1 KGHDR and CDR2 SFDVKD come from the germline V gene. CDR3 loop: CATSDLVTGVKETQYF. The CDR3 coding sequence is TGTGCCACCAGTGATTTAGTGACAGGGGTTAAGGAGACCCAGTACTTC.

The CDR3 spells CASSSQKAKNIQYF. The CDR3 DNA sequence: TGCGCCAGCAGTTCCCAGAAAGCCAAAAACATTCAGTACTTC. The genes are TRBV23-1 and TRBJ2-4; no clear D. TRBV23-1 is an ORF, and what it does is uncertain. V was trimmed by 5 bases and J by 0 bases, leaving 8 bases between them. The CDR3 consists of 14 residues.

This clone occurred once. V gene TRBV30 combines with J gene TRBJ1-5; TRBD1 is a possible D gene (5 bases). V was cut by 3 bases and J by 3 bases, with 12 bases left in between. Germline V gene data show CDR1 as GTSNPN and CDR2 as SVGIG (reference sequence). The CDR3 has 14 amino acids. CDR3 nucleotides: TGTGCCTGGAGCGAAGGGGCGGTCAATCAGCCCCAGCATTTT. This sequence encodes CAWSEGAVNQPQHF.

J is TRBJ1-1 and V is TRBV5-1; D perhaps matches TRBD1 (6 bases). This CDR3 contains 16 residues. V was pared by 1 base and J by 0 bases, with 13 bases between. Germline V gene sequence: CDR1 SGHRS, CDR2 YFSETQ. CDR3 protein: CASSLKSDSMNTEAFF. The DNA for the CDR3 is TGCGCCAGCAGCTTGAAGTCGGACAGCATGAACACTGAAGCTTTCTTT.

The V gene is TRBV10-3, the J gene TRBJ1-2, with 8 bases fitting TRBD1. This CDR3 is 15 amino acids long. CDR1 is ENHRY, CDR2 SYGVKD, per germline. V lost 4 bases to trimming and J lost 2 bases; unmatched junction nucleotides: 6. The CDR3 DNA sequence: TGTGCCATCAGTGTCGACAGGGGCTTCAACTATGGCTACACCTTC. It encodes CAISVDRGFNYGYTF.

The gene calls are TRBV7-6 and TRBJ2-5; D is possibly TRBD2 (5 bases). The V end lost 4 bases, the J end lost 5 bases, and 11 bases lay between the germline ends. Germline CDR1 and CDR2: SGHVS and FNYEAQ. This CDR3 region has 13 residues. CDR3 region: CASSSTRWETQYF. The CDR3 DNA reads TGTGCCAGCAGCTCTACTAGATGGGAGACCCAGTACTTC.

This clone was counted a single time. The rearrangement uses TRBV2 and TRBJ1-4, with 10 bases matching TRBD1. V dropped 6 bases and J dropped 5; count of bases not matched to a gene: 9. Germline CDR1 is SNHLY and CDR2 is FYNNEI. The CDR3 runs 16 residues. CDR3 region: CASRTYGQGGNEKLFF. Written as DNA, the CDR3 is TGTGCCAGCAGGACGTACGGACAGGGGGGGAATGAAAAACTGTTTTTT.

V usage is TRBV10-3 and J usage is TRBJ1-1, with D unresolved. Trimming removed 0 bases at V and 1 base at J, with 9 bases between. CDR3 size: 15 residues. Per germline, CDR1 ENHRY and CDR2 SYGVKD. In DNA form, the CDR3 reads TGTGCCATCAGTGAGTCGGGCAACCAGAACACTGAAGCTTTCTTT. It codes for CAISESGNQNTEAFF.

The rearrangement joins TRBV28 to TRBJ1-2, with 10 positions matching TRBD1. J lost 6 bases, V lost 5 bases, and 9 bases had no gene match. The V gene's germline CDR1 is MDHEN and CDR2 SYDVKM. This CDR3 comprises 15 residues. In nucleotides, the CDR3 is TGTGCCAGCAGTGTATTGGGACAGGGGTACGATGGCTACACCTTC. Its translation: CASSVLGQGYDGYTF.

The chain employs TRBV30 and TRBJ2-7, with 8 positions matching TRBD1. The CDR3 extends over 13 amino acids. Germline CDR1 and CDR2: GTSNPN and SVGIG (reference sequence). V lost 4 bases, J lost 6 bases, and 8 bases stayed unmatched. CDR3 DNA: TGTGCCTGGATGGACAGGGTAAATAGCGAGCAGTACTTC. It translates to CAWMDRVNSEQYF. The full variable domain, its missing parts supplied by reference TRBV30 and TRBJ2-7, is SQTIHQWPATLVQPVGSPLSLECTVEGTSNPNLYWYRQAAGRGLQLLFYSVGIGQISSEVPQNLSASRPQDRQFILSSKKLLLSDSGFYLCAWMDRVNSEQYFGPGTRLTVT.

The chain joins TRBV7-2 to TRBJ1-2; no reliable D call. CDR1 is SGHTA, CDR2 FQGNSA, per germline. CDR3 length: 12 amino acids. Deletions cut 6 bases from V and 12 bases from J, with 17 bases between. CDR3 residues: CASSFSSGFHTF. The DNA of the CDR3 is TGTGCCAGCAGTTTTTCCAGCGGGTTCCACACCTTC.

In the case of this clone: Within the sample, other DNA sequences also encode this same CDR3. The chain couples TRBV9 to TRBJ2-7; 7 positions agree with TRBD2. The CDR3 extends over 15 amino acids. Unmatched junction bases numbered 4, after V lost 0 bases and J lost 1 base. The germline gives CDR1 SGDLS, CDR2 YYNGEE. In DNA, the CDR3 is TGTGCCAGCAGCGTAGATCCGGGGGGATCCTACGAGCAGTACTTC. Encoded protein: CASSVDPGGSYEQYF.

J is TRBJ2-5 and V is TRBV7-3, with 10 bases identical to TRBD2. Trimming cost V 5 bases and J 0 bases; bases outside gene matches: 3. Germline loops: CDR1 SGHTA, CDR2 FQGTGA. This CDR3 has 15 amino acids. CDR3: CASSVAGGYQETQYF. The CDR3 region has the DNA TGTGCCAGCAGCGTAGCGGGGGGCTACCAAGAGACCCAGTACTTC. Full variable domain (outside the CDR3, taken from reference TRBV7-3 and TRBJ2-5): GAGVSQTPSNKVTEKGKYVELRCDPISGHTALYWYRQSLGQGPEFLIYFQGTGAADDSGLPNDRFFAVRPEGSVSTLKIQRTERGDSAVYLCASSVAGGYQETQYFGPGTRLLVL.

This clone was seen a handful of times. The chain links TRBV7-3 to TRBJ2-3; 9 bases fit TRBD2. Trimming at V came to 5 bases and at J to 4 bases, leaving 7 bases not matched to a gene. The CDR3 loop spans 15 amino acids. Germline V gene sequence: CDR1 SGHTA, CDR2 FQGTGA. CDR3 in DNA: TGTGCCAGCAGCCCCCGCCCTAGCGGGGCAGATACGCAGTATTTT. This translates into CASSPRPSGADTQYF.

This clone was recorded once. The chain is built from TRBV9 and TRBJ2-3; 7 nucleotides align to TRBD1. Germline CDR1 SGDLS, CDR2 YYNGEE. With V trimmed by 3 bases and J by 2 bases, 3 bases remained unmatched. The length of the CDR3 is 14 residues. The CDR3 region is CASSGDSYTDTQYF. The CDR3 nucleotides are TGTGCCAGCAGCGGGGACAGTTACACAGATACGCAGTATTTT.